This note documents a single TCR beta chain sequence. Germline assignment: CDR1 MGHRA and CDR2 YSYEKL. V lost 4 bases, J lost 4 bases, and 10 bases lay in between. The CDR3 extends over 13 amino acids. The primer mix had 60 Vbeta and 13 Jbeta primers. Here immunoSEQ multiplex PCR was the method, and the copy in TCRdb shows in-frame clones only, minus some. The sample has under 110,000 clones, around 80% seen once. The data belong to a study of cytomegalovirus exposure and HLA in healthy donors. Overall study: Genetic ancestry analysis placed approximately 80% of the roughly 400 donors that were genotyped in the Caucasian-associated cluster.

Source material: PBMCs. The clonotype comes from a man in his 60s in good health and CMV-seronegative. The rearrangement uses TRBV4-1 and TRBJ1-1; D unresolved. CDR3 DNA sequence: TGCGCCAGCAGCCGGGCAGCGGGCACTGAAGCTTTCTTT. It codes for CASSRAAGTEAFF.